Shown below are 2 T cell receptor beta chains from a single sample sequenced in a study of blood T cell repertoires in COVID-19. Sequencing used immunoSEQ multiplex PCR; TCRdb keeps in-frame clones, though not all of them. This table has more than 300,000 clones, about 89% appearing once. Sample: peripheral blood. These receptors originate from a woman aged 30 to 39 with COVID-19, enrolled during active disease.

The V call is TRBV4-1, the J call TRBJ2-5; maybe TRBD1 (6 bases). Trimming cost V 2 bases and J 0 bases, with 13 bases left between them. Germline V gene lookup returns CDR1 MGHRA and CDR2 YSYEKL. The CDR3 sequence is 16 residues long. As DNA, the CDR3 is TGCGCCAGCAGCCAACACCCAGACAGGTACCAAGAGACCCAGTACTTC. Residues: CASSQHPDRYQETQYF.

This chain uses TRBV30 with TRBJ1-1; D gene ambiguous. Germline V gene lookup returns CDR1 GTSNPN and CDR2 SVGIG (reference sequence). The V end lost 5 bases, the J end lost 4 bases, and 17 bases lay between the germline ends. The CDR3 extends over 14 amino acids. The CDR3 region is CAWAAGGWGTEAFF. As DNA, the CDR3 is TGTGCCTGGGCGGCTGGAGGGTGGGGCACTGAAGCTTTCTTT.